Sequencing of this T cell receptor (beta chain) was carried out in a study of persistence of HIV-infected CD4 T cells. Study context: Donors were ART-treated; their CMV- and Gag-responding CD4+ T cells were isolated. Median time on suppressive ART was around 8 years.

The stimulus was lysate of CMV-infected fibroblasts, around 10 ug/mL. Memory cells lacking CD40L and CD69 with high CD45RO were sorted. Stimulated PBMCs had first been depleted of CD8+ T cells. Sequencing used immunoSEQ version 4 in survey mode. Template was genomic DNA at 10 ng/uL, with up to roughly 1 ug used per sample. TCRdb keeps only in-frame clones here, not all; method: immunoSEQ multiplex PCR. The sample lists about 37,000 clones, around 80% occurring once. With regard to this clone: Its antigen is not identified.

This CDR3 contains 15 residues. V was shortened by 1 base and J by 1 base, with 9 bases between the two germline ends. The V gene's germline CDR1 is KGHSH and CDR2 LQKENI. Material: CD4+ T cells sorted from PBMCs after roughly 20-hour stimulation, obtained from a patient who received antiretroviral therapy. The sequence derives from an adult man with HIV who was CMV-seropositive. The rearrangement uses TRBV18 and TRBJ2-3; the D is unclear. The DNA of the CDR3 is TGTGCCAGCTCACCACGGGGTGGGGGCACAGATACGCAGTATTTT. Residues: CASSPRGGGTDTQYF. The full variable domain, its missing parts supplied by reference TRBV18 and TRBJ2-3, is NAGVMQNPRHLVRRRGQEARLRCSPMKGHSHVYWYRQLPEEGLKFMVYLQKENIIDESGMPKERFSAEFPKEGPSILRIQQVVRGDSAAYFCASSPRGGGTDTQYFGPGTRLTVL.